This TCR beta chain was sequenced in a study of T-cell memory formation after mild COVID-19. CDR3 length: 15 residues. Deletions cut 2 bases from V and 6 bases from J, with 16 bases between. CDR1 SGHDN and CDR2 FVKESK come from the germline V gene. The table lists this clonotype with a few counts. 5'RACE with constant-segment primers yielded barcoded, UMI-tagged TCR alpha and TCR beta cDNA libraries. TCRdb independently ran MiXCR on the 5' RACE reads; one entry per CDR3 protein. The sample lists 450,000 to 650,000 distinct CDR3 sequences; roughly 21% were seen once. Source material: PBMCs or a T cell subset sorted from them (not recorded which). The chain carries TRBV14 and TRBJ1-2; D is uncertain. The clonotype comes from an adult woman who had mild COVID-19 (a few samples of this study predate the infection). Cell type and time point are not known. Here the CDR3 reads CASSQFRAPGDGYTF. In DNA form, the CDR3 reads TGTGCCAGCAGCCAATTTAGGGCTCCTGGAGATGGCTACACCTTC.